The rows below give T cell receptor beta chains drawn from one sample of a study of cytotoxic CD8 clonotypes in ibrutinib-treated CLL. Clones were read by immunoSEQ multiplex PCR, and TCRdb kept only the in-frame ones, dropping some. This sample yields 43,000 or so clones, of which over 60% are seen a single time; roughly a fifth belongs to the top ten. The starting material was PBMCs, obtained after 24 months of ibrutinib treatment. These receptors came from a human donor with chronic lymphocytic leukemia. The CDR3 runs from the conserved cysteine through the conserved F or W. D genes are given only for firm matches.

CDR3 length: 16; D gene: .; V gene: TRBV19; CDR3 protein: CASSMGHERRGDTQYF
CDR3 length: 13; D gene: .; V gene: TRBV5-8; CDR3 protein: CASSDRKISPQHF
CDR3 length: 14; D gene: .; V gene: TRBV7-8; CDR3 protein: CASSLGGFGNTIYF
CDR3 length: 15; D gene: TRBD2; V gene: TRBV9; CDR3 protein: CASSGLAGGFYEQYF
CDR3 length: 17; D gene: TRBD2; V gene: TRBV2; CDR3 protein: CASILREPSGGTETQYF
CDR3 length: 16; D gene: TRBD2; V gene: TRBV5-1; CDR3 protein: CASSLETSGRGYEQFF
CDR3 length: 13; D gene: .; V gene: TRBV30; CDR3 protein: CAWTTPGVYEQFF
CDR3 length: 13; D gene: TRBD2; V gene: TRBV6-1; CDR3 protein: CASNPGGPETQYF
CDR3 length: 16; D gene: .; V gene: TRBV7-9; CDR3 protein: CASSPPLEPTNEKLFF
CDR3 length: 13; D gene: .; V gene: TRBV27; CDR3 protein: CASRQGGVWEQFF
CDR3 length: 14; D gene: .; V gene: TRBV2; CDR3 protein: CASRIRSGANVLTF
CDR3 length: 15; D gene: TRBD1; V gene: TRBV7-9; CDR3 protein: CASSPGGQLNEKLFF
CDR3 length: 13; D gene: .; V gene: TRBV9; CDR3 protein: CASSVGGTGELFF
CDR3 length: 16; D gene: TRBD1; V gene: TRBV4-2; CDR3 protein: CASSQDQAGGYYGYTF
CDR3 length: 14; D gene: .; V gene: TRBV27; CDR3 protein: CASSSRRGSYEQYF
CDR3 length: 13; D gene: .; V gene: TRBV10-3; CDR3 protein: CAISEKRNTEAFF